These T cell receptor beta chains were read from a single sample in a study of blood T cell repertoires in COVID-19. The data were produced by immunoSEQ multiplex PCR, yet TCRdb's version contains in-frame clones alone and is incomplete. The sample has approximately 260,000 clones, nearly 85% seen once; the top ten hold approximately 9%. The sample comprised peripheral blood. The source of these receptors is a human donor in a cohort sampled during active COVID-19. CDR3s include the opening cysteine and the closing phenylalanine or tryptophan. Fields, in order: V gene, D gene, clone size, J gene, CDR3 DNA, CDR3 protein. D genes are given only for firm matches. Clone size is not always given. Where it is, it says once, few, many or a class for expanded clones.

TRBV6-4	TRBD1	.	TRBJ1-2	TGTGCCAGCAGTGACGAGGGACAGGGGCCGTGGTATGGCTACACCTTC	CASSDEGQGPWYGYTF
TRBV6-4	.	.	TRBJ2-1	TGTGCCAGCAGTCTCGTCCCCCTCAATGAGCAGTTCTTC	CASSLVPLNEQFF
TRBV6-6	TRBD1	few	TRBJ2-7	TGTGCCAGCAAGAAGAGACAGGGTACGGCTTCCTACGAGCAGTACTTC	CASKKRQGTASYEQYF
TRBV2	.	.	TRBJ1-5	TGTGCCAGCAGTGTTGGAGAAGTTAGCAATCAGCCCCAGCATTTT	CASSVGEVSNQPQHF
TRBV19	.	.	TRBJ2-7	TGTGCCAGTAGTACAGGGCCAGGGTACGAGCAGTACTTC	CASSTGPGYEQYF
TRBV6-6	TRBD1	.	TRBJ1-5	TGTGCCAGCAGACGACCGGGACAGCTTTATCAGCCCCAGCATTTT	CASRRPGQLYQPQHF
TRBV6-2/TRBV6-3	.	.	TRBJ1-1	TGTGCCAGCAGTTACCCGCTTAGCGGGGCTGGGGCTTTCTTT	CASSYPLSGAGAFF
TRBV5-6	TRBD1	few	TRBJ1-5	TGTGCCAGCAGCTGGGGGCCGGACAGGCCTTTGGGGCCCCAGCATTTT	CASSWGPDRPLGPQHF
TRBV6-6	TRBD2	.	TRBJ2-2	TGTGCCAGCAGTTCCCGACTAGCGAGGAGCACCGGGGAGCTGTTTTTT	CASSSRLARSTGELFF
TRBV10-3	TRBD2	.	TRBJ2-2	TGTGCCATCAGTGGGCGGGAGACGAACACCGGGGAGCTGTTTTTT	CAISGRETNTGELFF
TRBV7-9	.	.	TRBJ2-7	TGTGCCAGCAGCCCAGGGACACCTACCTACGAGCAGTACTTC	CASSPGTPTYEQYF
TRBV7-2	.	.	TRBJ1-3	TGTGCCAGCAGCTTAGTCGCGGGTAGTGGAAACACCATATATTTT	CASSLVAGSGNTIYF
TRBV6-5	TRBD1	.	TRBJ1-1	TGTGCCAGCAGTCTTCAGGGGGATGGCACTGAAGCTTTCTTT	CASSLQGDGTEAFF
TRBV6-1	.	.	TRBJ1-3	TGTGCCAGCAGTGAAGCTACAGGGGGAAACACCATATATTTT	CASSEATGGNTIYF
TRBV6-6	.	.	TRBJ2-5	TGTGCCAGCAGGAAAATTGGGCCAGGGTCGATAGAGACCCAGTACTTC	CASRKIGPGSIETQYF
TRBV20-1	TRBD2	once	TRBJ2-5	TGCAGTGCTAGTCCCTTAGCGGGAGTTCGGGAGACCCAGTACTTC	CSASPLAGVRETQYF
TRBV6-5	TRBD1	few	TRBJ2-3	TGTGCCAGCAGTTATCTCGACAGGGGAGATACGCAGTATTTT	CASSYLDRGDTQYF
TRBV7-2	.	.	TRBJ1-6	TGTGCCAGCAGCGCCGGACAGCGAGTACCCCTCCACTTT	CASSAGQRVPLHF
TRBV7-2	TRBD2	.	TRBJ2-2	TGTGCCAGCAGCTTACGAAGCGGGATGCGGGGCACCGGGGAGCTGTTTTTT	CASSLRSGMRGTGELFF
TRBV19	TRBD2	.	TRBJ2-1	TGTGCCAGTAACACCTTAGCGGGAGGATCCTACAATGAGCAGTTCTTC	CASNTLAGGSYNEQFF
TRBV27	.	.	TRBJ2-1	TGTGCCAGCAGTTTAAGGCTAGCCTCCTACAATGAGCAGTTCTTC	CASSLRLASYNEQFF
TRBV6-2/TRBV6-3	.	.	TRBJ1-5	TGTGCCAGCAGTTTCCCAGGGACAAATCAGCCCCAGCATTTT	CASSFPGTNQPQHF
TRBV19	TRBD1	.	TRBJ1-3	TGTGCCAGTAGTATTACCGGATCACAGGGGGCATATGGAAACACCATATATTTT	CASSITGSQGAYGNTIYF
TRBV7-2	TRBD1	.	TRBJ1-3	TGTGCCAGCAGCCCTGGGACAGGGGGTACTGGAAACACCATATATTTT	CASSPGTGGTGNTIYF
TRBV5-7	TRBD1	.	TRBJ1-1	TGTGCCAGCAGCTTAAAACCGGGACAGGGGGCAAAAGGGACTGAAGCTTTCTTT	CASSLKPGQGAKGTEAFF
TRBV9	TRBD1	.	TRBJ1-2	TGTGCCAGCAGCCCCCAACGGACAGGCTTTGGCTATGGCTACACCTTC	CASSPQRTGFGYGYTF
TRBV7-2	TRBD1	.	TRBJ2-2	TGTGCCAGCAGCCGGGACAGGGGGGAAACCGGGGAGCTGTTTTTT	CASSRDRGETGELFF
TRBV29-1	.	.	TRBJ2-5	TGCAGCGTTGAAGTGGGAGCCCAAGAGACCCAGTACTTC	CSVEVGAQETQYF
TRBV2	.	.	TRBJ1-5	TGTGCCAGCAGCGCTCAGGGGTTAGGCAATCAGCCCCAGCATTTT	CASSAQGLGNQPQHF
TRBV28	.	.	TRBJ2-3	TGTGCCAGCAGAGTCACAGGTAGCACAGATACGCAGTATTTT	CASRVTGSTDTQYF
TRBV5-4	.	.	TRBJ2-3	TGTGCCAGCAGACGGGACTGGAACACAGATACGCAGTATTTT	CASRRDWNTDTQYF
TRBV7-6	TRBD1	.	TRBJ1-1	TGTGCCAGCAGCTTAGGGACAGGGGGCTTTACTGAAGCTTTCTTT	CASSLGTGGFTEAFF
TRBV19	.	.	TRBJ2-2	TGTGCCAGTAGTAAGGGATCGCGGGGCACCGGGGAGCTGTTTTTT	CASSKGSRGTGELFF
TRBV4-3	.	.	TRBJ2-2	TGCGCCAGCAGCCAAGAAACGGTTGGCACCGGGGAGCTGTTTTTT	CASSQETVGTGELFF
TRBV5-6	TRBD1	.	TRBJ1-3	TGTGCCAGCAGCGAGGGGGCCTACTCTGGAAACACCATATATTTT	CASSEGAYSGNTIYF
TRBV7-9	.	.	TRBJ1-2	TGTGCCAGCAGCCCCCGGCAGGGTTACTATGGCTACACCTTC	CASSPRQGYYGYTF
TRBV19	.	few	TRBJ1-2	TGTGCCAGTAGTATCCCCCGAGACAGGTCTTATGGCTACACCTTC	CASSIPRDRSYGYTF
TRBV11-3	.	.	TRBJ2-1	TGTGCCAGCAGCTTAGTTTCGGTTGGGACAAATGAGCAGTTCTTC	CASSLVSVGTNEQFF